Below, 23 T cell receptor beta chains from the same sample are listed, as sequenced in a study of OX40 agonist ivuxolimab in advanced cancers. Libraries were constructed by the immunoSEQ multiplex PCR assay. TCRdb obtained this table from immuneACCESS and retained in-frame rearrangements with V and J assigned. These tables miss some clones; where compared with another copy, unresolved V genes account for less than half of the shortfall, and the remainder is unexplained. For this sample there are about 12,000 clones; 69% appear just once. The top ten hold 12% of the sample. The source material was CD4+ or CD8+ T cells sorted from blood, sampled in a trial of the OX40 agonist ivuxolimab. The receptor source for this set is an adult with an advanced solid tumor such as melanoma, head and neck, liver or kidney cancer.

V usage is TRBV2 and J usage is TRBJ2-7; D is perhaps TRBD1 or TRBD2 (7 bases each). This CDR3 spans 16 amino acids. Germline CDR1 and CDR2: SNHLY and FYNNEI. V was trimmed by 10 bases and J by 0 bases, leaving 22 bases between them. Written as DNA, the CDR3 is TGTGCCACCCAGGACAGGAGCCTAGCGGCCTCCTACGAGCAGTACTTC. Its protein product is CATQDRSLAASYEQYF.

The rearrangement joins TRBV6-5 to TRBJ2-5, with 9 bases aligning to TRBD2. Trimming cost V 2 bases and J 8 bases; bases outside gene matches: 6. Per the germline V gene, CDR1 is MNHEY and CDR2 is SVGAGI. CDR3 size: 14 residues. CDR3: CASSYPSGTSTQYF. CDR3 sequence (DNA): TGTGCCAGCAGTTACCCTAGCGGGACTAGCACCCAGTACTTC.

J is TRBJ2-7 and V is TRBV6-5; TRBD1 aligns across 7 bases. CDR1 and CDR2 from the germline V gene are MNHEY and SVGAGI. There are 13 residues in the CDR3. Trimming cost V 5 bases and J 4 bases; bases outside gene matches: 5. DNA of the CDR3: TGTGCCAGCAGTCACGACAGGGTTTACGAGCAGTACTTC. This sequence encodes CASSHDRVYEQYF.

By frequency in the sample, this clone is medium-sized. The chain links TRBV7-6 to TRBJ1-1, with TRBD1 matching 8 bases. Trimming removed 3 bases from V and 5 bases from J; junction bases left unmatched: 8. This CDR3 region has 15 residues. Germline values: CDR1 SGHVS, CDR2 FNYEAQ. CDR3 region: CASSLDDRGRTEAFF. The CDR3 coding sequence is TGTGCCAGCAGCTTGGATGACAGGGGAAGGACTGAAGCTTTCTTT.

J is TRBJ2-1 and V is TRBV21-1; TRBD2 is the table's D call, not checked against the DNA. TRBV21-1 is labeled a pseudogene. This CDR3 contains 17 residues. The CDR3 coding sequence is TGTGCCAGCAGCAAAGCCTCCGGACTAGCGGGAGACAATGAGCAGTTCTTC. It codes for CASSKASGLAGDNEQFF.

With respect to this clone: Other nucleotide sequences from this sample produce the same CDR3. The chain employs TRBV5-1 and TRBJ2-6; 8 nucleotides match TRBD1. V trimming: 7 bases; J trimming: 4 bases; junction bases outside the gene matches: 10. This CDR3 has 16 residues. Germline V gene data show CDR1 as SGHRS and CDR2 as YFSETQ. This CDR3 is CASSDRERSGANVLTF. CDR3 bases: TGCGCCAGCTCGGACAGGGAAAGGTCAGGGGCCAACGTCCTGACTTTC.

The rearrangement uses TRBV10-2 and TRBJ2-7; the match to TRBD2 covers 13 bases. This CDR3 is built from 16 residues. Germline trimming cut 6 bases from V and 4 bases from J; bases unmatched to any gene: 9. The germline gives CDR1 WSHSY, CDR2 SAAADI. In DNA, the CDR3 is TGCGCCAGCAGCGCCGAACTAGCGGGAGGGCCGTACGAGCAGTACTTC. It translates to CASSAELAGGPYEQYF.

J is TRBJ2-2 and V is TRBV28, with D tentatively TRBD1 (6 bases). Germline V lookup: CDR1 MDHEN, CDR2 SYDVKM. The CDR3 is 13 amino acids. V lost 5 bases and J 4 bases, leaving 8 bases between the germline ends. The CDR3 DNA sequence: TGTGCCAGCAGTAGCAGGGGCACCGGGGAGCTGTTTTTT. Amino acids: CASSSRGTGELFF.

The chain carries TRBV27 and TRBJ2-7, with TRBD2 matching over 11 bases. In germline, CDR1 is MNHEY, CDR2 SMNVEV (reference sequence). With 3 bases clipped from V and 6 bases from J, the junction kept 13 bases outside the gene matches. This CDR3 is 17 amino acids long. Here the CDR3 reads CASSFETSGTRYSEQYF. The CDR3 DNA follows: TGTGCCAGCAGTTTTGAGACTAGCGGGACCCGCTACTCCGAGCAGTACTTC.

The chain carries TRBV4-1 and TRBJ2-7; no clear D gene. V lost 1 base to trimming and J lost 6 bases, with 7 bases between them. Germline loops: CDR1 MGHRA, CDR2 YSYEKL. There are 12 residues in the CDR3. CDR3 bases: TGCGCCAGCAGCCAAGCCGGGCTCGAGCAGTACTTC. This sequence encodes CASSQAGLEQYF.

The chain uses TRBV5-1 and TRBJ2-7; 11 nucleotides line up with TRBD1. The CDR3 contains 14 residues. CDR1 SGHRS and CDR2 YFSETQ come from the germline V gene. Germline trimming cut 4 bases from V and 4 bases from J; bases unmatched to any gene: 4. CDR3 sequence (DNA): TGCGCCAGCAGCCTCGGACAGGGGGCTTACGAGCAGTACTTC. Encoded protein: CASSLGQGAYEQYF.

The chain uses TRBV7-9 and TRBJ2-7, with 7 bases aligning to TRBD1. The CDR3 covers 15 residues. Germline V gene data show CDR1 as SEHNR and CDR2 as FQNEAQ (reference sequence). Trimming cost V 1 base and J 2 bases; bases outside gene matches: 5. CDR3 in amino acids: CASSLGQGPTYEQYF. In nucleotides, the CDR3 is TGTGCCAGCAGCTTAGGACAGGGCCCGACCTACGAGCAGTACTTC.

The chain links TRBV7-9 to TRBJ2-7, with TRBD1 matching 11 bases. Germline loops: CDR1 SEHNR, CDR2 FQNEAQ (reference sequence). The CDR3 is 16 amino acids. With V trimmed by 1 base and J by 6 bases, 8 bases remained unmatched. This CDR3 reads CASSLGPDRGRVEQYF. DNA for the CDR3: TGTGCCAGCAGCTTAGGCCCGGACAGGGGGCGAGTCGAGCAGTACTTC. Looking up the rest from reference TRBV7-9 and TRBJ2-7 gives the full variable domain: DTGVSQNPRHKITKRGQNVTFRCDPISEHNRLYWYRQTLGQGPEFLTYFQNEAQLEKSRLLSDRFSAERPKGSFSTLEIQRTEQGDSAMYLCASSLGPDRGRVEQYFGPGTRLTVT.

The rearrangement uses TRBV6-1 and TRBJ2-5; D might be TRBD2 (6 bases). V was clipped by 7 bases and J by 5 bases, with 14 bases between them. CDR3 length: 13 residues. The germline CDR1 and CDR2 sequences are MNHNS and SASEGT. CDR3 bases: TGTGCCAGCACAGGCAGGGAGGCCGAGACCCAGTACTTC. Protein: CASTGREAETQYF.

This chain connects TRBV7-2 to TRBJ1-6; D remains ambiguous. The length of the CDR3 is 17 residues. V lost 0 bases, J lost 6 bases, and 15 bases lay in between. The germline V gene has CDR1 SGHTA and CDR2 FQGNSA. This chain's CDR3 is CASSLAGFGKSNSPLHF. In DNA, the CDR3 is TGTGCCAGCAGCTTAGCGGGTTTCGGAAAGTCTAATTCACCCCTCCACTTT.

This sequence joins TRBV6-5 and TRBJ2-7; D is uncertain. Germline CDR1 is MNHEY and CDR2 is SVGAGI. The CDR3 totals 14 residues. The V end was cut by 2 bases, the J end by 3 bases, with 11 bases between. CDR3 region: CASSYGPVGYEQYF. CDR3 DNA: TGTGCCAGCAGTTACGGACCCGTCGGCTACGAGCAGTACTTC.

This clone was seen just once. The CDR3, as DNA: TGTGCCAGCAGTTTTAGCGGTGGACGAGGAAACACCATATATTTT. Translating it yields CASSFSGGRGNTIYF. The chain employs TRBV27 and TRBJ1-3; D unresolved. CDR1 is MNHEY and CDR2 is SMNVEV in the germline V gene (reference sequence). The CDR3 extends over 15 amino acids. With 3 bases removed from V and 4 bases from J, the gap between germline ends came to 13 bases.

The chain recombines TRBV18 with TRBJ1-2, with D perhaps matching TRBD1 (5 bases). In germline, CDR1 is KGHSH, CDR2 LQKENI. This CDR3 comprises 16 residues. V was shortened by 3 bases and J by 2 bases, with 16 bases between the two germline ends. The CDR3 region is CASSPEWQGENYGYTF. CDR3 nucleotides: TGTGCCAGCTCACCTGAATGGCAGGGAGAAAACTATGGCTACACCTTC.

The V and J genes are TRBV28 and TRBJ1-5; D call uncertain. The CDR3 is made up of 14 amino acids. Germline CDR1 and CDR2: MDHEN and SYDVKM. V was trimmed by 2 bases and J by 4 bases, leaving 9 bases between them. The CDR3 DNA sequence: TGTGCCAGCAGTTTAATCCCAGTAAATCAGCCCCAGCATTTT. As protein: CASSLIPVNQPQHF.

The chain employs TRBV28 and TRBJ1-2; no definite D call. This CDR3 has 16 amino acids. The germline CDR1 and CDR2 sequences are MDHEN and SYDVKM. Trimming shortened V by 6 bases and J by 1 base, and 18 bases separated the two germline ends. The CDR3 coding sequence is TGTGCCAGCAGCCCCCCGAGGGTTGACGATAACTATGGCTACACCTTC. Translating it yields CASSPPRVDDNYGYTF.

The chain employs TRBV27 and TRBJ2-7; a possible D gene is TRBD2 (5 bases). This CDR3 contains 15 residues. V gave up 6 bases and J gave up 0 bases, with 15 bases separating them. Germline CDR1 reads MNHEY; CDR2 reads SMNVEV (reference sequence). The CDR3 region is CASSLTDGGSYEQYF. DNA for the CDR3: TGTGCCAGCAGCCTAACGGACGGAGGCTCCTACGAGCAGTACTTC.

The chain combines TRBV13 with TRBJ2-7; no reliable D call. The germline V gene has CDR1 PRHDT and CDR2 FYEKMQ (reference sequence). The V end lost 5 bases, the J end lost 1 base, and 18 bases lay between the germline ends. The CDR3 contains 16 residues. The CDR3 nucleotides read TGTGCCAGCAGCCCGTCTCGAATGAGTGGATCCTACGAGCAGTACTTC. Protein product: CASSPSRMSGSYEQYF. Full variable domain (outside the CDR3, taken from reference TRBV13 and TRBJ2-7): AAGVIQSPRHLIKEKRETATLKCYPIPRHDTVYWYQQGPGQDPQFLISFYEKMQSDKGSIPDRFSAQQFSDYHSELNMSSLELGDSALYFCASSPSRMSGSYEQYFGPGTRLTVT.

The chain combines TRBV7-9 with TRBJ2-5; TRBD1 matches 7 bases. Per the germline V gene, CDR1 is SEHNR and CDR2 is FQNEAQ (reference sequence). After removal of 5 bases from V and 1 base from J, the junction contained 4 bases not matched to a gene. This CDR3 comprises 14 residues. CDR3 region: CASSAQGTQETQYF. CDR3 DNA sequence: TGTGCCAGCAGCGCACAGGGGACCCAAGAGACCCAGTACTTC.